These T cell receptor beta chains were read from a single sample in a study of regulatory T cells. Assay: immunoSEQ multiplex PCR; the TCRdb copy retains only in-frame clones and omits some. The sample lists 30,000 to 40,000 clones, over 90% seen once, with about 1% in the top ten. The sample consisted of conventional CD4+ T cells sorted from blood. These receptor sequences come from a child aged 2 to 15 with CD3G deficiency. The CDR3 runs from the conserved cysteine through the conserved F or W. A D gene is named only where the DNA matches it firmly. Some rows have no size entry. The others give once, few or many, or a class for an expanded clone.

.,TRBD2,TRBV7-6,TRBJ2-3,CASSPRGREVDTQYF,TGTGCCAGCAGCCCTAGAGGGCGGGAGGTAGATACGCAGTATTTT
once,.,TRBV5-1,TRBJ1-1,CASSEAENTEAFF,TGCGCCAGCAGCGAAGCCGAGAACACTGAAGCTTTCTTT
.,.,TRBV18,TRBJ2-1,CASSLGLRPSEQFF,TGTGCCAGCTCCCTCGGACTCCGCCCCAGTGAGCAGTTCTTC
.,TRBD2,TRBV18,TRBJ2-1,CASSPQAGGRGSYNEQFF,TGTGCCAGCTCACCCCAGGCTGGCGGGAGGGGGTCCTACAATGAGCAGTTCTTC
.,.,TRBV19,TRBJ2-1,CASSISGVGEQFF,TGTGCCAGTAGTATATCGGGGGTCGGGGAGCAGTTCTTC
once,.,TRBV6-4,TRBJ1-1,CASSARKKVTEAFF,TGTGCCAGCAGCGCCCGAAAAAAAGTCACTGAAGCTTTCTTT
few,.,TRBV28,TRBJ1-2,CASSLNRRGWGYTF,TGTGCCAGCAGTTTAAATCGCAGGGGCTGGGGCTACACCTTC
.,TRBD1,TRBV28,TRBJ1-1,CASSPRNRGRVNTEAFF,TGTGCCAGCAGTCCCCGCAACAGGGGGCGCGTCAACACTGAAGCTTTCTTT
.,.,TRBV18,TRBJ2-3,CASSPHSTDTQYF,TGTGCCAGCTCACCTCATAGCACAGATACGCAGTATTTT
.,.,TRBV28,TRBJ2-7,CASSLSSRVGEQYF,TGTGCCAGCAGTTTATCCTCCAGGGTGGGCGAGCAGTACTTC
.,.,TRBV6-1,TRBJ1-5,CASSALSSGVSSQPQHF,TGTGCCAGCAGTGCCTTGTCCTCCGGGGTGAGTTCCCAGCCCCAGCATTTT
.,.,TRBV28,TRBJ1-5,CASSRAGLYGGQPQHF,TGTGCCAGCAGCCGAGCGGGACTTTATGGGGGACAGCCCCAGCATTTT
.,TRBD1,TRBV28,TRBJ1-5,CASGGTAVQPQHF,TGTGCCAGCGGCGGGACAGCGGTTCAGCCCCAGCATTTT
.,.,TRBV7-8,TRBJ2-1,CASSLGRVNEQFF,TGTGCCAGCAGCTTAGGTCGTGTTAATGAGCAGTTCTTC
.,.,TRBV5-1,TRBJ2-2,CASSSRVANTGELFF,TGCGCCAGCAGCTCCAGGGTAGCGAACACCGGGGAGCTGTTTTTT
.,.,TRBV28,TRBJ2-5,CASSLQGPATQYF,TGTGCCAGCAGTTTACAGGGCCCGGCGACCCAGTACTTC
.,TRBD2,TRBV5-1,TRBJ2-2,CASSLAGTSGGTGELFF,TGCGCCAGCAGCTTGGCCGGGACTAGCGGGGGCACCGGGGAGCTGTTTTTT